A selection of T cell receptor beta chains follows, all from one sample in a study of T cells in Graves' hyperthyroidism and ophthalmopathy. One entry per CDR3 protein results from TCRdb running MiXCR on the multiplex PCR reads. The table lists about 560,000 distinct CDR3 sequences, 16% of them singletons. Sequencing input: blood. Every receptor here comes from a woman under 30 with Graves' hyperthyroidism. Each CDR3 is given with its conserved first and last residue. The D gene is left open where the match is weak. A row's size may be missing; if present it is once, few, many or a size class.

d_call	clone_size	j_call	v_call	cdr3_nt	cdr3_aa
TRBD2	few	TRBJ2-1	TRBV27	TGTGCCAGCAGTTTCGGGGACTACGGAATTAATGAGCAGCTCTTC	CASSFGDYGINEQLF
TRBD2	.	TRBJ2-7	TRBV2	TGTGCCAGCAGTGATTGGACTAGCGCCTACGAGCAGTACTTC	CASSDWTSAYEQYF
.	few	TRBJ2-2	TRBV7-9	TGTGCCAGCAGCCGCTCCCCCGGGGAGCTGTTTTTT	CASSRSPGELFF
.	few	TRBJ1-1	TRBV7-6	TGTGCCAGCAGCTTCTCGACGGGCATGAACACTGAAGCTTTCTTT	CASSFSTGMNTEAFF
TRBD1	few	TRBJ1-2	TRBV15	TGTGCCACCAGCAGAGATCGGGCAGGGGGGGACTATGGCTACACCTTC	CATSRDRAGGDYGYTF
.	.	TRBJ2-4	TRBV6-2/TRBV6-3	TGTGCCAGCACCCCCAAAGGCGCTATGGGACGGTTAATAGCCAAAAACATTCAGTACTTC	CASTPKGAMGRLIAKNIQYF
TRBD2	many	TRBJ2-3	TRBV7-2	TGTGCCAGCAGCTTTCCTAGCGGGGGGGTTGAGGGCACAGATACGCAGTATTTT	CASSFPSGGVEGTDTQYF
.	few	TRBJ2-5	TRBV25-1	TGTGCCAGCAGTGTTGGGGAGGACTCCCTCCAAGAGACCCAGTACTTC	CASSVGEDSLQETQYF
.	.	TRBJ2-2	TRBV11-1	TGTGCCAGCAGCCTGGAACGGGGGTTGGCAAACACCGGGGAGCTGTTTTTT	CASSLERGLANTGELFF
.	many	TRBJ2-3	TRBV20-1	TGCAGTGCTAGAGATCCCCAGCGGAGCACAGATACGCAGTATTTT	CSARDPQRSTDTQYF
.	many	TRBJ1-1	TRBV6-2/TRBV6-3	TGTGCCAGCAGTTCTGACAAATTGAACACTGAAGCTTTCTTT	CASSSDKLNTEAFF
TRBD1	.	TRBJ2-7	TRBV10-2	TGCGCCAGCGGGACAGGGGATAACATTTTAAAGAGCTCCTACGAGCAGTACTTC	CASGTGDNILKSSYEQYF
TRBD2	few	TRBJ2-1	TRBV28	TGTGCCAGCAGTTTAAGTCGTTGGGGAGGGTCCAATGAGCAGTTCTTC	CASSLSRWGGSNEQFF
.	.	TRBJ1-1	TRBV7-9	TGTGCCAGCAGCTCCCTCGGGCCCGCTGAAGCTTTCTTT	CASSSLGPAEAFF
TRBD2	many	TRBJ2-7	TRBV20-1	TGCAGTGCTGGACTAGCCCAACTTCAGGGCGAGCAGTACTTC	CSAGLAQLQGEQYF
.	many	TRBJ2-3	TRBV7-2	TGTGCCAGCAGCTTAGGATGGTCGCAGTATTTT	CASSLGWSQYF
.	.	TRBJ2-1	TRBV11-2	TGTGCCAGCAGCTTAGATCGCGTTTTCGGGGTTCTTCTAGCTGAGCAGTTCTTC	CASSLDRVFGVLLAEQFF
.	few	TRBJ1-2	TRBV11-3	TGTGCCAGCCGCTCCAAACAGGGTCAAGGCTACACCTTC	CASRSKQGQGYTF
.	few	TRBJ2-5	TRBV7-2	TGTGCCAGCACCCAAACATTAGCGCAAGAGACCCAGTACTTC	CASTQTLAQETQYF
TRBD2	.	TRBJ2-1	TRBV5-1	TGCGCCAGCAGCTTACGAGCCGGACTAGCGGGCCCCCCCAATGAGCAGTTCTTC	CASSLRAGLAGPPNEQFF
TRBD1	.	TRBJ2-4	TRBV27	TGTGCCAGCAGCCGACAGGGGGTAGCCAAAAACATTCAGTACTTC	CASSRQGVAKNIQYF
.	few	TRBJ1-2	TRBV15	TGTGCCACCAGCACCCAATCAGGGCGCTATGGCTACACCTTC	CATSTQSGRYGYTF
TRBD1	many	TRBJ1-2	TRBV24-1	TGTGCCACCAGCCAGGGGGCGCCGAATTATGGCTACACCTTC	CATSQGAPNYGYTF
.	few	TRBJ1-2	TRBV7-2	TGTGCCAGCAGCTTACTGGACAGTCCACCTTTCTATGGCTACACCTTC	CASSLLDSPPFYGYTF
.	many	TRBJ1-1	TRBV10-3	TGTGCCATCAGTGAGTTGAACACTGAAGCTTTCTTT	CAISELNTEAFF
.	many	TRBJ2-7	TRBV7-2	TGTGCCAGCAGCTTGGGAGGATTACAACTCTACGAGCAGTACTTC	CASSLGGLQLYEQYF
TRBD1	many	TRBJ1-1	TRBV11-2	TGTGCCAGCAGCTGGACAGGGGACACTGAAGCTTTCTTT	CASSWTGDTEAFF
.	.	TRBJ2-5	TRBV29-1	TGCAGCGGAGGGGGGGGGCATGAGACCCAGTACTTC	CSGGGGHETQYF
TRBD2	few	TRBJ2-1	TRBV24-1	TGTGCCACCAGTGATCCCCGGACTAGCGGGGGCCATTCCTACAATGAGCAGTTCTTC	CATSDPRTSGGHSYNEQFF
.	many	TRBJ2-1	TRBV20-1	TGCAGTGCTAGATCGTTTTCCTACAATGAGCAGTTCTTC	CSARSFSYNEQFF
TRBD1	many	TRBJ2-1	TRBV28	TGTGCCAGCGGGGTCCTAGGGCAGGGGGCGCGAAATGAGCAGTTCTTC	CASGVLGQGARNEQFF
TRBD2	many	TRBJ2-1	TRBV20-1	TGCAGTGCTAGAGATCTAGCGGGAGGCAACTACAATGAGCAGTTCTTC	CSARDLAGGNYNEQFF
TRBD2	many	TRBJ2-3	TRBV27	TGTGCCAGCAGTATAACCGGGACTAGGATCTCCGATACGCAGTATTTT	CASSITGTRISDTQYF
TRBD2	few	TRBJ2-1	TRBV10-2	TGCGCCAGCAGTGAGTGGACTAGCGGGTACTACAATGGGCAGTTCTTC	CASSEWTSGYYNGQFF
.	.	TRBJ1-1	TRBV28	TGTGCCAGCAGTTGGACTTTGAACACCGAAGCTTTCTTT	CASSWTLNTEAFF
.	.	TRBJ2-1	TRBV7-8	TGTGCCAGCAGCTTAGTATTAGGGGTTCCCTACAATGAGCAGTTCTTC	CASSLVLGVPYNEQFF
.	many	TRBJ2-1	TRBV14	TGTGCCAGCAGCCACCCGGCGGGAACGGCTTACAATGAGCAGTTCTTC	CASSHPAGTAYNEQFF
TRBD2	.	TRBJ2-1	TRBV28	TGTGCCAGCACATCCGGGACTAGCGGGATTGTATATGAGCAGTTCTTC	CASTSGTSGIVYEQFF
.	many	TRBJ2-5	TRBV11-1	TGTGCCAGCAGCTTAAGGCTTGCAGACCGGCGACGGGAGACCCAGTACTTC	CASSLRLADRRRETQYF
TRBD2	once	TRBJ2-2	TRBV5-4	TGTGCCAGCAGCTTGGAGCCTAGCGGCAACACCGGGGAGCTGTTTTTT	CASSLEPSGNTGELFF
TRBD2	few	TRBJ2-6	TRBV30	TGTGCCTGGTCGACTAGCGGGATCTCTGGGGCCAACGTCCTGACTTTC	CAWSTSGISGANVLTF
.	.	TRBJ2-7	TRBV6-2/TRBV6-3	TGTGCCAGCAAGGGACCTATCTACGAGCAGTACTTC	CASKGPIYEQYF
TRBD1	.	TRBJ1-2	TRBV25-1	TGTGCCAGCAGTGAATTTTTAAGTGTCAGGGGGGATGGCTACACCTTC	CASSEFLSVRGDGYTF
TRBD2	.	TRBJ2-2	TRBV4-3	TGCGCCAGCAGCCAATATGGACTAGCGGGGCTGAACACCGGGGAGCTGTTTTTT	CASSQYGLAGLNTGELFF
.	few	TRBJ2-4	TRBV19	TGTGCCAGTAGTTCCCCGCCCTCCGGCAAAAACATTCAGTACTTC	CASSSPPSGKNIQYF
.	few	TRBJ2-3	TRBV20-1	TGCAGTGCTAGAGATCTGGGGGCAGGGTACACAGATACGCAGTATTTT	CSARDLGAGYTDTQYF
TRBD1	.	TRBJ1-2	TRBV12-3/TRBV12-4	TGTGCCAGCAGACCTAGGACAGGGGGCGTGGGTGGCTACACCTTC	CASRPRTGGVGGYTF
TRBD2	few	TRBJ2-1	TRBV18	TGTGCCAGCTCCCGGACTAGCGGGGAGAGGAAGAGGAATGAGCAGTTCTTC	CASSRTSGERKRNEQFF
.	.	TRBJ2-5	TRBV15	TGTGCCACCAGCAGAGTAGACACACAAGAGACCCAGTACTTC	CATSRVDTQETQYF
.	many	TRBJ1-5	TRBV28	TGTGCCAGCCCTCCATCTGGACAGCTTAATCAGCCCCAGCATTTT	CASPPSGQLNQPQHF